These T cell receptor beta chains were read from a single sample in a study of T cells in Graves' hyperthyroidism and ophthalmopathy. A single record per CDR3 protein comes from TCRdb applying MiXCR to the multiplex PCR reads. The sample records 350,000 to 500,000 distinct CDR3 sequences, roughly an eighth being singletons. Sequencing used blood. Source of these receptors: a woman younger than 30 with Graves' hyperthyroidism. Each CDR3 is given with its conserved first and last residue. D genes are given only for firm matches. A clone size is listed for some rows: how often the clone was seen (once, few, many), or a class if it is expanded.

>.|TRBJ2-5|TRBD1|TRBV10-3
TGTGTCATCAGTGAGCCGGGACAGTTGGAGACCCAGTACTTC
CVISEPGQLETQYF
>many|TRBJ2-1|.|TRBV6-1
TGTGCCAGCAGTCCGCAGGGAAATCTCTACAATGAGCAGTTCTTC
CASSPQGNLYNEQFF
>.|TRBJ2-5|.|TRBV12-3/TRBV12-4
TGTGCCAGCGGGGGACGGTACCAAGAGGCCCAGTACTTC
CASGGRYQEAQYF
>.|TRBJ2-1|TRBD1|TRBV6-2/TRBV6-3
TGTGCCAGCAGTTACTCTCGGACCCGGGACAGGGACAACTATGAGCAGTTCTTC
CASSYSRTRDRDNYEQFF
>many|TRBJ2-3|.|TRBV28
TGTGCCAGCAGTATCAACACAGATACGCAGTATTTT
CASSINTDTQYF
>many|TRBJ1-1|.|TRBV5-1
TGCGCCAGCAGCTTGGGGTCGGCGAAGGGTGAAGCTTTCTTT
CASSLGSAKGEAFF
>many|TRBJ2-7|TRBD2|TRBV9
TGTGCCAGCTCGGCGACTAGCGTCCCCTCCGAGCAGTACTTC
CASSATSVPSEQYF
>many|TRBJ2-1|TRBD2|TRBV20-1
TGCAGTGCTAGAGACGGAGCGGGAACTCATGAGCAGTTCTTC
CSARDGAGTHEQFF
>many|TRBJ2-7|.|TRBV28
TGTGCCAGCAGTTTATATAGGCTTCACGAGCAGTACTTC
CASSLYRLHEQYF
>many|TRBJ2-5|TRBD1|TRBV24-1
TGTGCCACCAGTGATTTCGACAGGGGCCAAGAGACCCAGTACTTC
CATSDFDRGQETQYF
>many|TRBJ1-1|.|TRBV3-1
TGTGCCAGCAGCCCCAACCTCGGATCGGGATCTGAAGCTTTCTTT
CASSPNLGSGSEAFF
>few|TRBJ1-4|.|TRBV2
TGTGCCAGCAGTGACAGTGCAACTAATGAAAAACTGTTTTTT
CASSDSATNEKLFF
>.|TRBJ2-7|.|TRBV5-1
TGCGCCAGCAGCTTATCGACAGGCGGGTCTGGCTATAACGAGCAGTACTTC
CASSLSTGGSGYNEQYF
>many|TRBJ1-2|.|TRBV6-1
TGTGCCAGCAGTTACGACCTATTGTATGGCTACACCTTC
CASSYDLLYGYTF
>.|TRBJ2-5|.|TRBV13
TGTGCCAGCAGCTCCCGACAGGTCGGTTCGTACCAAGAGACCCAGTACTTC
CASSSRQVGSYQETQYF
>few|TRBJ2-3|.|TRBV3-1
TGTGCCAGCAGCCACTCCAACACGCAGTATTTT
CASSHSNTQYF
>.|TRBJ2-1|.|TRBV5-6
TGTGCCAGCAGAAGGGATTTGGGGTTATCCTACAATGAGCAGTTCTTC
CASRRDLGLSYNEQFF
>.|TRBJ1-4|.|TRBV11-2
TGTGCCAGCAGCTTTTCAGGATCTGAAAAACTGTTTTTT
CASSFSGSEKLFF
>.|TRBJ2-7|TRBD1|TRBV11-2
TGTGCCAGCAGCTTACCCCTACAGGGGGCTTCCTACGAGCAGTACTTC
CASSLPLQGASYEQYF
>.|TRBJ2-7|.|TRBV5-1
TGCGCCAGCAGCTTCCGTCTGGGGAGTAACGAGCAGTACTTC
CASSFRLGSNEQYF
>.|TRBJ2-3|.|TRBV7-2
TGTGCCAGCAGCCCCCTGCCGGTCTCTAGCACAGATACGCAGTATTTT
CASSPLPVSSTDTQYF
>few|TRBJ2-3|.|TRBV19
TGTGCCAACTTCTTCGGGGAGGCAGATACGCAGTATTTT
CANFFGEADTQYF
>many|TRBJ2-1|TRBD2|TRBV3-1
TGTGCCAGCAGCCAAGAGGCGGGAGACGAGCAGTTCTTC
CASSQEAGDEQFF
>.|TRBJ1-2|.|TRBV28
TGTGCCAGCAGCCCGGACGCCCTCTATGGCTACGCCTTC
CASSPDALYGYAF
>many|TRBJ1-3|.|TRBV9
TGTGCCAGCAGCGTAGCGGGGGAGGGGGACAAATTCTCTGGAAACACCATATATTTT
CASSVAGEGDKFSGNTIYF
>many|TRBJ1-1|.|TRBV30
TGTGCCTGGGCGAGGGATATGAACACTGAAGCTTTCTTT
CAWARDMNTEAFF
>.|TRBJ1-2|.|TRBV27
TGTGCCAGCAGGACAACGGACACAAACTATGGCTACACCTTC
CASRTTDTNYGYTF
>many|TRBJ2-7|TRBD2|TRBV5-1
TGCGCCAGCAGCTTGGAGACTAGCGGGAGGGCTTACGAGCAGTACTTC
CASSLETSGRAYEQYF
>.|TRBJ2-7|.|TRBV10-2
TGCGCCAGCAGTGACTCACTATTTAACTCCTACGAGCAGTACTTC
CASSDSLFNSYEQYF